The 19 T cell receptor beta chains below all came from one sample that was sequenced in a study of T cell responses to AZD1222 COVID-19 vaccine. Method: immunoSEQ multiplex PCR; TCRdb's copy keeps in-frame clones and lacks some. The table has more than 150,000 clones, about nine tenths seen once; the top ten hold roughly 2%. The sample here was peripheral blood, taken 28 days after the second AZD1222 dose. Receptor source: an adult who received the AZD1222 COVID-19 vaccine.

The V gene is TRBV2, the J gene TRBJ2-3, with D uncertain. V was clipped by 1 base and J by 2 bases, with 7 bases between them. CDR1 is SNHLY and CDR2 is FYNNEI in the germline V gene. The CDR3 is made up of 14 amino acids. CDR3 protein: CASSEGANTDTQYF. The CDR3, as DNA: TGTGCCAGCAGTGAAGGGGCCAACACAGATACGCAGTATTTT.

This sequence joins TRBV27 and TRBJ2-2, with 8 positions matching TRBD1. Germline V gene lookup returns CDR1 MNHEY and CDR2 SMNVEV (reference sequence). CDR3 length: 17 amino acids. V lost 3 bases and J lost 7; bases outside the gene matches: 13. In DNA form, the CDR3 reads TGTGCCAGCAGTTTCCAGACAGGGGTTGGGTATGGCGGGGAGCTGTTTTTT. This codes for CASSFQTGVGYGGELFF.

The J gene is TRBJ2-7, the V gene TRBV29-1, with TRBD1 as a possible D gene (5 bases). CDR1 and CDR2 from the germline V gene are SQVTM and ANQGSEA. The germline V and J ends were trimmed by 6 bases and 6 bases, with 12 bases remaining between them. CDR3 size: 11 residues. The CDR3 sequence: CSVTQGGEQYF. CDR3 nucleotides: TGCAGCGTAACCCAGGGTGGCGAGCAGTACTTC.

This CDR3 is CASSIGHATEAFF. The CDR3 nucleotides are TGTGCCAGTAGTATAGGGCACGCCACTGAAGCTTTCTTT. The chain uses TRBV19 and TRBJ1-1; D remains ambiguous. Trimming shortened V by 1 base and J by 4 bases, and 7 bases separated the two germline ends. Germline CDR1 and CDR2: LNHDA and SQIVND (reference sequence). CDR3 length equals 13 residues.

V and J are TRBV5-5 and TRBJ1-5; 8 bases are a match to TRBD1. The CDR3 extends over 16 amino acids. V gave up 4 bases and J gave up 5 bases; unmatched junction bases: 11. Germline CDR1 is SGHKS and CDR2 is YYEKEE (reference sequence). This CDR3 is CASSPSQGARDQPQHF. CDR3 bases: TGTGCCAGCAGCCCCAGTCAGGGGGCTCGCGATCAGCCCCAGCATTTT.

V is TRBV5-4 and J is TRBJ1-1, with D unresolved. CDR1 SGHNT and CDR2 YYREEE come from the germline V gene (reference sequence). The CDR3 extends over 13 amino acids. With 2 bases removed from V and 0 bases from J, the gap between germline ends came to 5 bases. CDR3 residues: CASSFTMNTEAFF. The CDR3 region has the DNA TGTGCCAGCAGCTTCACGATGAACACTGAAGCTTTCTTT.

This chain joins TRBV19 and TRBJ1-2; no clear D gene. V was clipped by 1 base and J by 0 bases, with 9 bases between them. Germline values: CDR1 LNHDA, CDR2 SQIVND (reference sequence). CDR3 length: 15 amino acids. The CDR3 sequence is CASSIGGGSNYGYTF. The CDR3 DNA reads as TGTGCCAGTAGTATAGGTGGCGGCTCTAACTATGGCTACACCTTC.

V usage is TRBV5-1 and J usage is TRBJ2-5; D not certain. V was pared by 0 bases and J by 5 bases, with 11 bases between. From germline, CDR1 is SGHRS and CDR2 YFSETQ. The CDR3 totals 14 residues. The CDR3 DNA reads TGCGCCAGCAGCTTGGCGCTAGTCAGGGAGACCCAGTACTTC. It yields the protein CASSLALVRETQYF.

J is TRBJ2-2 and V is TRBV27; D gene uncertain. The CDR3 is made up of 13 amino acids. The germline V gene encodes CDR1 MNHEY and CDR2 SMNVEV (reference sequence). Trimming removed 5 bases from V and 5 bases from J, with 9 bases in between. The CDR3 DNA is TGTGCCAGCAGTACCCTCGGGACCGGGGAGCTGTTTTTT. It encodes CASSTLGTGELFF.

This chain connects TRBV7-2 to TRBJ2-7; TRBD1 aligns across 7 bases. CDR3 size: 15 residues. V lost 2 bases to trimming and J lost 2 bases; unmatched junction nucleotides: 6. Germline CDR1 SGHTA, CDR2 FQGNSA. The DNA of the CDR3 is TGTGCCAGCAGCTTAACAGGGGTTTACCCCTACGAGCAGTACTTC. Protein sequence: CASSLTGVYPYEQYF.

The rearrangement links TRBV15 to TRBJ2-7; 7 bases agree with TRBD2. Unmatched junction bases numbered 11, after V lost 2 bases and J lost 4 bases. CDR3 length equals 16 residues. CDR1 and CDR2 from the germline V gene are LNHNV and YYDKDF (reference sequence). CDR3 residues: CATSRPSPGGSYEQYF. CDR3 nucleotide sequence: TGTGCCACCAGCAGACCCTCTCCGGGAGGCTCTTACGAGCAGTACTTC. The full variable domain, in which reference TRBV15 and TRBJ2-7 provide the parts outside the CDR3, is DAMVIQNPRYQVTQFGKPVTLSCSQTLNHNVMYWYQQKSSQAPKLLFHYYDKDFNNEADTPDNFQSRRPNTSFCFLDIRSPGLGDTAMYLCATSRPSPGGSYEQYFGPGTRLTVT.

The chain employs TRBV28 and TRBJ2-7; the D is unclear. In germline, CDR1 is MDHEN, CDR2 SYDVKM. The V and J ends lost 5 bases and 1 base respectively, with 3 bases between them. This CDR3 spans 11 amino acids. The CDR3 is CASSGSYEQYF. CDR3 nucleotides: TGTGCCAGCAGTGGATCCTACGAGCAGTACTTC. Using reference TRBV28 and TRBJ2-7 for the parts outside the CDR3, the full variable domain is DVKVTQSSRYLVKRTGEKVFLECVQDMDHENMFWYRQDPGLGLRLIYFSYDVKMKEKGDIPEGYSVSREKKERFSLILESASTNQTSMYLCASSGSYEQYFGPGTRLTVT.

CDR3 sequence: CASSLQQGTNEKLFF. DNA for the CDR3: TGTGCCAGCAGCTTGCAACAGGGAACTAATGAAAAACTGTTTTTT. The V gene is TRBV5-4, the J gene TRBJ1-4; D is possibly TRBD1 (6 bases). This CDR3 has 15 amino acids. Trimming removed 1 base at V and 1 base at J, with 8 bases between. CDR1 is SGHNT, CDR2 YYREEE, per germline (reference sequence).

This sequence joins TRBV10-3 and TRBJ2-5; D remains unclear. The CDR3 is 17 amino acids. Trimming stripped 6 bases from V and 0 bases from J, with 20 bases between. Germline loops: CDR1 ENHRY, CDR2 SYGVKD. In DNA form, the CDR3 reads TGTGCCATCAGAGCCCCGGAACGGACGACGTACCAAGAGACCCAGTACTTC. Protein: CAIRAPERTTYQETQYF.

V is TRBV2 and J is TRBJ2-7, with 7 bases that match TRBD1. Per germline, CDR1 SNHLY and CDR2 FYNNEI. V dropped 5 bases and J dropped 2; count of bases not matched to a gene: 9. The CDR3 runs to 15 residues. The CDR3 coding sequence is TGTGCCAGCAGTACCAAAGACAGGGTCCCCTACGAGCAGTACTTC. Its protein product is CASSTKDRVPYEQYF. Combining the CDR3 with reference TRBV2 and TRBJ2-7 gives the whole variable domain EPEVTQTPSHQVTQMGQEVILRCVPISNHLYFYWYRQILGQKVEFLVSFYNNEISEKSEIFDDQFSVERPDGSNFTLKIRSTKLEDSAMYFCASSTKDRVPYEQYFGPGTRLTVT.

This clone was found a few times. The rearrangement links TRBV5-4 to TRBJ1-3; D is possibly TRBD1 (5 bases). The CDR3 is made up of 15 amino acids. Trimming stripped 4 bases from V and 0 bases from J, with 11 bases between. Germline values: CDR1 SGHNT, CDR2 YYREEE (reference sequence). CDR3 in amino acids: CASSPGTRSGNTIYF. The CDR3, as DNA: TGTGCCAGCAGCCCCGGGACCCGCTCTGGAAACACCATATATTTT.

CDR3 in DNA: TGTGCCAGCAGTTCCGGGGGGGCGCGAGGCTACACCTTC. This encodes CASSSGGARGYTF. This chain connects TRBV6-5 to TRBJ1-2, with D possibly TRBD1 on 6 matching bases. V gave up 4 bases and J gave up 8 bases, with 14 bases separating them. Germline lookup yields CDR1 MNHEY and CDR2 SVGAGI. CDR3 size: 13 residues.

The CDR3: CASSLRRGLGNTEAFF. CDR3 sequence (DNA): TGCGCCAGCAGCCTCCGTCGGGGTTTGGGAAACACTGAAGCTTTCTTT. The chain recombines TRBV5-1 with TRBJ1-1; D ambiguous. Germline CDR1 is SGHRS and CDR2 is YFSETQ. V gave up 4 bases and J gave up 2 bases, with 18 bases separating them. The CDR3 runs 16 residues.

The V gene is TRBV5-4, the J gene TRBJ2-2; possibly TRBD2 for D (6 bases). Germline V gives CDR1 SGHNT, CDR2 YYREEE (reference sequence). V lost 1 base and J 1 base, leaving 11 bases between the germline ends. The CDR3 sequence is 16 residues long. This CDR3 reads CASSLRAGQNTGELFF. CDR3 nucleotide sequence: TGTGCCAGCAGCTTGAGGGCGGGGCAGAACACCGGGGAGCTGTTTTTT.